Presented here are 19 T cell receptor beta chains from one specimen sequenced in a study of beta chain features in type 1 diabetes. The investigators reverse transcribed all of the isolated RNA, so they sequenced expressed TCRB transcripts. Repertoires were generated with immunoSEQ multiplex PCR, while TCRdb's copy carries only in-frame clones and drops some. The data show 300,000 to 350,000 clones, 8% seen once. The sequencing sample was made of central memory CD4+ T cells from blood. The receptors shown here come from a woman in her late teens or twenties in good health.

This clone was counted ten times or more. This sequence joins TRBV23-1 and TRBJ2-7; D not certain. TRBV23-1 is an open reading frame, and its role is uncertain. This CDR3 contains 13 residues. Trimming pared 4 bases from V and 2 bases from J, leaving 9 bases between. In DNA, the CDR3 is TGCGCCAGCAGTCCATGGGCAGCCTACGAGCAGTACTTC. Amino acids: CASSPWAAYEQYF.

The CDR3 reads CASSQYGLFEDYEQYF. The CDR3 DNA sequence: TGTGCCAGCAGCCAATACGGACTATTCGAGGACTACGAGCAGTACTTC. The chain combines TRBV14 with TRBJ2-7; D possibly corresponds to TRBD2 (6 bases). The CDR3 totals 16 residues. In germline, CDR1 is SGHDN, CDR2 FVKESK. V dropped 2 bases and J dropped 3 bases, with 17 bases sitting between them.

This clone was observed a few times. The chain combines TRBV6-5 with TRBJ1-3; possible D gene TRBD1, 5 bases. CDR1 is MNHEY and CDR2 is SVGAGI in the germline V gene. The V end was cut by 10 bases, the J end by 0 bases, with 10 bases between. This CDR3 is built from 13 residues. DNA for the CDR3: TGTGCCACTCGGCAGGGCTCTGGAAACACCATATATTTT. Protein sequence: CATRQGSGNTIYF.

This clone was counted many times. The V gene is TRBV7-9, the J gene TRBJ2-3; maybe TRBD1 (6 bases). Trimming removed 0 bases at V and 8 bases at J, with 12 bases between. The V gene's germline CDR1 is SEHNR and CDR2 FQNEAQ (reference sequence). The CDR3 length is 14 residues. The CDR3 reads CASSLAGPGVTQYF. CDR3 DNA sequence: TGTGCCAGCAGCTTAGCGGGCCCAGGGGTTACGCAGTATTTT.

The table lists this clone with many counts. This chain uses TRBV10-3 with TRBJ2-5; 7 positions match TRBD2. The germline V gene has CDR1 ENHRY and CDR2 SYGVKD. With 5 bases clipped from V and 2 bases from J, the junction kept 8 bases outside the gene matches. This CDR3 contains 15 residues. In DNA, the CDR3 is TGTGCCATCAGTCAGGCGGGAGTGAGACAAGAGACCCAGTACTTC. This encodes CAISQAGVRQETQYF.

The chain carries TRBV4-2 and TRBJ2-3; TRBD2 matches at 11 bases. V was clipped by 1 base and J by 5 bases; unmatched bases: 2. Germline V gene data show CDR1 as LGHNA and CDR2 as YNFKEQ. There are 15 residues in the CDR3. CDR3 bases: TGTGCCAGCAGCCAAGCGGGGACTAGCGGAGATACGCAGTATTTT. Its translation is CASSQAGTSGDTQYF.

This clone was observed a few times. The genes are TRBV21-1 and TRBJ2-1; the D call TRBD2 from the table was never checked on the DNA. TRBV21-1 is annotated as a pseudogene. The CDR3 loop spans 19 amino acids. CDR3 in DNA: TGTGCCAGCAGCAAAGTCATGCTAGCGGGAGATACACCCCCCAGTGAGCAGTTCTTC. It yields the protein CASSKVMLAGDTPPSEQFF.

The chain joins TRBV5-4 to TRBJ2-1; TRBD2 aligns across 10 bases. This CDR3 region has 15 residues. Trimming at V came to 1 base and at J to 5 bases, leaving 3 bases not matched to a gene. Germline V CDR1 and CDR2: SGHNT, YYREEE (reference sequence). The chain's CDR3 is CASSLIAGGNNEQFF. The CDR3, as DNA: TGTGCCAGCAGCTTGATAGCGGGAGGCAACAATGAGCAGTTCTTC.

This chain joins TRBV27 and TRBJ2-2; D may be TRBD1 or TRBD2 (5 bases each). CDR3 length equals 15 residues. CDR1 and CDR2 (germline): MNHEY, SMNVEV (reference sequence). Trimming took off 7 bases at V and 4 bases at J, with 16 bases between the two ends. The CDR3 protein is CASTLRGTGTGELFF. CDR3 DNA: TGTGCCAGCACGCTCCGGGGCACCGGCACCGGGGAGCTGTTTTTT.

The CDR3 sequence: CASSLRRGSAIGETQYF. CDR3 coding DNA: TGTGCCAGCAGCTTACGGAGGGGATCAGCCATCGGGGAGACCCAGTACTTC. The genes are TRBV7-2 and TRBJ2-5; D is perhaps TRBD2 (6 bases). This CDR3 comprises 17 residues. The ends were cut back, 2 bases at V and 5 bases at J, with 21 bases in the middle. The germline V gene has CDR1 SGHTA and CDR2 FQGNSA.

This clone was seen at least ten times. The chain links TRBV7-2 to TRBJ1-2; a possible D gene is TRBD1 (5 bases). The length of the CDR3 is 15 residues. Germline V lookup: CDR1 SGHTA, CDR2 FQGNSA. V lost 1 base to trimming and J lost 8 bases, with 17 bases between them. The CDR3 protein is CASSLEDTRPGGYTF. Here the CDR3 DNA reads TGTGCCAGCAGCTTAGAGGATACTCGCCCAGGGGGCTACACCTTC.

The rearrangement uses TRBV2 and TRBJ2-1; 13 nucleotides align to TRBD2. The CDR3 spans 17 residues. V lost 5 bases, J lost 9 bases, and 13 bases stayed unmatched. Germline CDR1 and CDR2: SNHLY and FYNNEI. CDR3 sequence reads: CASSTSRGLAGRREQFF. The CDR3 DNA reads TGTGCCAGCAGTACTTCTAGGGGACTAGCGGGACGCCGTGAGCAGTTCTTC.

This clone was detected a few times. The CDR3 bases are TGTGCCAGCAGCGGAGCTTCGATACAGGTCGGGGAGACCCAGTACTTC. Amino acids: CASSGASIQVGETQYF. The rearrangement links TRBV7-2 to TRBJ2-5; tentative D call: TRBD1 (5 bases). The V and J ends lost 5 bases and 5 bases respectively, with 21 bases between them. The germline gives CDR1 SGHTA, CDR2 FQGNSA. This CDR3 has 16 amino acids.

This rearrangement joins TRBV11-2 to TRBJ2-5; TRBD2 matches at 9 bases. The CDR3 runs 17 residues. Trimming removed 1 base from V and 4 bases from J; junction bases left unmatched: 10. The V gene's germline CDR1 is SGHAT and CDR2 FQNNGV. CDR3 in amino acids: CASSLGGLAGDIETQYF. The CDR3 bases are TGTGCCAGCAGCTTAGGTGGATTAGCGGGAGACATAGAGACCCAGTACTTC.

This chain uses TRBV29-1 with TRBJ1-1; D may be TRBD1 (5 bases). The CDR3 totals 13 residues. Per germline, CDR1 SQVTM and CDR2 ANQGSEA. V was pared by 4 bases and J by 0 bases, with 9 bases between. CDR3 protein: CSVGTGMNTEAFF. CDR3 nucleotides: TGCAGCGTTGGTACAGGAATGAACACTGAAGCTTTCTTT.

This clone was picked up many times. This chain connects TRBV19 to TRBJ2-1; D unclear. Trimming took off 1 base at V and 9 bases at J, with 4 bases between the two ends. There are 11 residues in the CDR3. Germline-derived CDR1 and CDR2 are LNHDA and SQIVND (reference sequence). CDR3: CASSIAGEQFF. The CDR3 coding sequence is TGTGCCAGTAGTATAGCCGGTGAGCAGTTCTTC.

For this clone: At the DNA level, this CDR3 is encoded by other sequences in the same sample as well. This chain joins TRBV5-1 and TRBJ2-3; D remains ambiguous. V was cut by 0 bases and J by 4 bases, with 9 bases left in between. The length of the CDR3 is 14 residues. The germline CDR1 and CDR2 sequences are SGHRS and YFSETQ. CDR3 sequence (DNA): TGCGCCAGCAGCTTGGCCATCCCGCCAGATACGCAGTATTTT. The encoded protein is CASSLAIPPDTQYF.

This clone has more than one count but fewer than ten. The genes are TRBV9 and TRBJ1-2; D uncertain. The CDR3 consists of 14 residues. Germline CDR1 and CDR2: SGDLS and YYNGEE. Trimming removed 0 bases at V and 2 bases at J, with 8 bases between. CDR3 sequence (DNA): TGTGCCAGCAGCGTAGCTACCTCAAACTATGGCTACACCTTC. It specifies CASSVATSNYGYTF.

The chain is built from TRBV7-2 and TRBJ2-7, with 7 bases that match TRBD1. The CDR3 totals 15 residues. V trimming: 0 bases; J trimming: 4 bases; junction bases outside the gene matches: 6. CDR1 is SGHTA and CDR2 is FQGNSA in the germline V gene. The CDR3 nucleotides are TGTGCCAGCAGCTTAGCAGGGGGACAGTTATACGAGCAGTACTTC. It codes for CASSLAGGQLYEQYF.